This TCR beta chain was identified in a study of radiation and T cells in renal cell carcinoma. Looking at the study overall: Nephrectomy followed 15 Gy stereotactic body radiation by 4 weeks.

V shed 3 bases and J 4 bases; nucleotides not matched to a gene: 3. Germline values: CDR1 LGHNA, CDR2 YNFKEQ. The CDR3 contains 14 residues. Time point: blood 2 weeks post-SBRT. The treatment was: 15 Gy SBRT to primary tumor, nephrectomy 4 weeks later. Clear cell pathology was present in this patient's renal cell carcinoma. Assay: immunoSEQ multiplex PCR; the TCRdb copy retains only in-frame clones and omits some. The sample consists of roughly 130,000 clones, more than 75% of them appearing once. A word on this clone: Its antigen is unknown. The identical CDR3 is also encoded by other nucleotide sequences in the sample.

General observations from the study: Top tumor clonotypes rose in blood 2 weeks post-radiation, then contracted. Pretreatment tumor biopsies were lacking, so baseline clonotypes are unknown.

The clonotype originates from an older woman with renal cell carcinoma. The sample consisted of blood, taken from a patient whose treatment included radiotherapy and nephrectomy. The chain links TRBV4-2 to TRBJ1-2, with 9 bases matching TRBD1. In DNA, the CDR3 is TGTGCCAGCAGCCAGACAGGGGGGCTCTATGGCTACACCTTC. Encoded protein: CASSQTGGLYGYTF.